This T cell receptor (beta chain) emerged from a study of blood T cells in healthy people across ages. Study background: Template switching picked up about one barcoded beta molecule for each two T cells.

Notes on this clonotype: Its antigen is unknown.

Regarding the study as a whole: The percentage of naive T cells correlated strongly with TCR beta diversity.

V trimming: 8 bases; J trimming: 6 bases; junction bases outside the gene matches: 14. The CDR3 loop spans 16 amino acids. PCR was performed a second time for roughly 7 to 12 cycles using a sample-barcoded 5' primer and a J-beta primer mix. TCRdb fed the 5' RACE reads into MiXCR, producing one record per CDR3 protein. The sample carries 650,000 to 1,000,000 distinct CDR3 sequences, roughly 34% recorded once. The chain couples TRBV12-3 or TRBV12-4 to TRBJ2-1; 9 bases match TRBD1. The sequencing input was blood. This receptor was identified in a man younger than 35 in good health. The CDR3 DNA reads TGTGCCAGCCCTTCGTTCGGGACAGGGCAGCGCAATGAGCAGTTCTTC. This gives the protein CASPSFGTGQRNEQFF.